A selection of T cell receptor beta chains follows, all from one sample in a study of blood T cell repertoires in COVID-19. The assay was immunoSEQ multiplex PCR, and TCRdb's table has in-frame clones only and misses some. The sample carries fewer than 250,000 clones, around 82% recorded once. The sample was peripheral blood. These receptors were collected from a woman aged 35 to 49 with active or convalescent COVID-19. CDR3s include the opening cysteine and the closing phenylalanine or tryptophan. A D gene is named only where the DNA matches it firmly. A row's size may be missing; if present it is once, few, many or a size class.

D gene,J gene,CDR3 length,clone size,V gene,CDR3 DNA,CDR3 protein
TRBD1,TRBJ2-1,14,once,TRBV6-2/TRBV6-3,TGTGCCAGCAGGTACAGGGGGCTTTACAATGAGCAGTTCTTC,CASRYRGLYNEQFF
TRBD2,TRBJ2-2,16,.,TRBV24-1,TGTGCCACCAGTGATTGGGCGGGGGGATTCACCGGGGAGCTGTTTTTT,CATSDWAGGFTGELFF
TRBD1,TRBJ2-2,17,.,TRBV6-2/TRBV6-3,TGTGCCAGCAGTTCGGGGACAGGGCTCGCGAACACCGGGGAGCTGTTTTTT,CASSSGTGLANTGELFF
.,TRBJ2-3,17,.,TRBV11-3,TGTGCCAGCAGCTTAATCGGGGGAGCGTCCATCGCAGATACGCAGTATTTT,CASSLIGGASIADTQYF
.,TRBJ2-1,14,.,TRBV10-3,TGTGCCATCAGACAAGGGGGATCCTACAATGAGCAGTTCTTC,CAIRQGGSYNEQFF
TRBD1,TRBJ1-2,18,.,TRBV5-1,TGCGCCAGCAGGCACGGCCGGGACAGGGGGCGAGCACTCTATGGCTACACCTTC,CASRHGRDRGRALYGYTF
TRBD2,TRBJ2-1,15,.,TRBV15,TGTGCCACCAGCAGAGACGCGGGAGAGGCGAATGAGCAGTTCTTC,CATSRDAGEANEQFF
.,TRBJ2-3,15,.,TRBV7-9,TGTGCCAGCAGCTTTTTTAGCGGCCTCACAGATACGCAGTATTTT,CASSFFSGLTDTQYF
TRBD1,TRBJ2-3,15,.,TRBV7-3,TGTGCCAGCAGCTTCGGGACAGGGTACCCAGATACGCAGTATTTT,CASSFGTGYPDTQYF
TRBD1,TRBJ1-1,15,.,TRBV18,TGTGCCAGCTCACCCACGGGACAGAAGAACACTGAAGCTTTCTTT,CASSPTGQKNTEAFF
.,TRBJ1-1,14,.,TRBV11-3,TGTGCCAGCAGCTTAGACAGGGGACGAACTGAAGCTTTCTTT,CASSLDRGRTEAFF
.,TRBJ1-1,13,.,TRBV2,TGTGCCAGACCGGGACATCAGAACACTGAAGCTTTCTTT,CARPGHQNTEAFF
.,TRBJ2-5,14,.,TRBV2,TGTGCCAGCAGTGAACGGGAAAACCAAGAGACCCAGTACTTC,CASSERENQETQYF
TRBD1,TRBJ1-1,14,.,TRBV7-6,TGTGCCAGCAGGTGTACAGGGGAGAACACTGAAGCTTTCTTT,CASRCTGENTEAFF
.,TRBJ1-2,14,.,TRBV7-3,TGTGCCAGCAGCTTAACAGGGCAGGGGCGTGGCTACACCTTC,CASSLTGQGRGYTF
.,TRBJ1-2,13,.,TRBV30,TGTGCCTGGAGTACAGGGAACTTTTATGGCTACACCTTC,CAWSTGNFYGYTF